The T cell receptor beta chain described here comes from a study of T cell responses to AZD1222 COVID-19 vaccine. Study-wide results and limits: In the spike-specific TCR repertoire, nearly half reportedly target unmutated variant regions. All repertoire sampling was performed exclusively after the peak T cell response. Baseline serology detected seropositivity in only six AZD1222 recipients.

From germline, CDR1 is MDHEN and CDR2 SYDVKM. This CDR3 has 14 residues. Trimming shortened V by 7 bases and J by 8 bases, and 17 bases separated the two germline ends. Libraries were prepared by immunoSEQ multiplex PCR; TCRdb keeps only in-frame clonotypes and omits some of them. The sample has approximately 80,000 clones, approximately 92% seen once; the top ten hold roughly 32%. As concerns this clone: The target antigen is unknown.

The sequence was obtained from an adult in good health. The gene calls are TRBV28 and TRBJ1-4, with D possibly being TRBD1 (5 bases). Sequencing used peripheral blood, obtained on day 0 of AZD1222 vaccination. The CDR3 DNA reads as TGTGCCAGCAAGGCAGGGTCCCTTGGAGAAAAACTGTTTTTT. Its protein is CASKAGSLGEKLFF.